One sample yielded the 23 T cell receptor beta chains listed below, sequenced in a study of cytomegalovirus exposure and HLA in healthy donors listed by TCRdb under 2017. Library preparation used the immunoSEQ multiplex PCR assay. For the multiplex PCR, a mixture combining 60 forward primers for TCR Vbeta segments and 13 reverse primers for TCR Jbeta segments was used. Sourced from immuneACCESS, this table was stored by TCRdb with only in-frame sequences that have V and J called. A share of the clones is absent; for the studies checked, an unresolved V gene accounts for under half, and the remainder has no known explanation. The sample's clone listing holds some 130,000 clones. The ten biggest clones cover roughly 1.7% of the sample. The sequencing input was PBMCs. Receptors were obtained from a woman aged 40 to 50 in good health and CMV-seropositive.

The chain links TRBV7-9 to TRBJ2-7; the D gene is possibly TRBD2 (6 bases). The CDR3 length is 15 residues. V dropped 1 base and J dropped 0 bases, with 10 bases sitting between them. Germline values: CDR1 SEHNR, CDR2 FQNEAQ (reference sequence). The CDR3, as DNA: TGTGCCAGCAGCTTAGAGGCTAGCGACTCCTACGAGCAGTACTTC. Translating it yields CASSLEASDSYEQYF.

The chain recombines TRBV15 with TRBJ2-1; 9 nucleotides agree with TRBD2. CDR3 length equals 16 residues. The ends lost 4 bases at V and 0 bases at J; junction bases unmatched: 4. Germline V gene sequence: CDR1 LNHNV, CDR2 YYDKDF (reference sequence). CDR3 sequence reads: CATSIGLASSYNEQFF. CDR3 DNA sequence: TGTGCCACCAGCATTGGACTAGCGAGCTCCTACAATGAGCAGTTCTTC. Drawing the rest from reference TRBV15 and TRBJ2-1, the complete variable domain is DAMVIQNPRYQVTQFGKPVTLSCSQTLNHNVMYWYQQKSSQAPKLLFHYYDKDFNNEADTPDNFQSRRPNTSFCFLDIRSPGLGDTAMYLCATSIGLASSYNEQFFGPGTRLTVL.

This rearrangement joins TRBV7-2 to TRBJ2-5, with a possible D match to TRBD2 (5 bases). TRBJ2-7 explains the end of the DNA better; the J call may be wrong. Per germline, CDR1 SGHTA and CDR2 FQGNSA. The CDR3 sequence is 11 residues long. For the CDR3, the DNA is TGTGCCAGCAGCACCGGAGGCGAGCAGTACTTC. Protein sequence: CASSTGGEQYF.

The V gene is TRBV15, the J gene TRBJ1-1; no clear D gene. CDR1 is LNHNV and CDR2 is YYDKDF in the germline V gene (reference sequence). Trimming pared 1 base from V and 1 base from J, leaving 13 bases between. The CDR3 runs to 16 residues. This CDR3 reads CATSRGPRVSNTEAFF. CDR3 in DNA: TGTGCCACCAGCAGAGGTCCTCGGGTTTCGAACACTGAAGCTTTCTTT.

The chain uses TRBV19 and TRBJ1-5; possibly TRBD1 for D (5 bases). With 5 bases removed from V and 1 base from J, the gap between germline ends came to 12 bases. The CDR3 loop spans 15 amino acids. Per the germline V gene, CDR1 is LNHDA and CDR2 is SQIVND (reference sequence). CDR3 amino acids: CASSDNQGSNQPQHF. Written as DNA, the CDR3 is TGTGCCAGTAGTGATAATCAGGGAAGCAATCAGCCCCAGCATTTT.

CDR3 residues: CASSKGQGWSYEQYF. The CDR3, as DNA: TGTGCCAGCAGCAAAGGACAGGGATGGTCGTACGAGCAGTACTTC. The gene calls are TRBV5-6 and TRBJ2-7, with TRBD1 matching 8 bases. CDR1 is SGHDT and CDR2 is YYEEEE in the germline V gene. This CDR3 is built from 15 residues. Trimming cost V 4 bases and J 4 bases; bases outside gene matches: 10.

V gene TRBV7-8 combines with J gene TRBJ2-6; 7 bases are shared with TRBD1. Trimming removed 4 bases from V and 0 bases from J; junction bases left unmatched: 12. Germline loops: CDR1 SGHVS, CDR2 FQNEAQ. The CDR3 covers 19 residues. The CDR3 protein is CASSSPLGTARSGANVLTF. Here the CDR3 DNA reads TGTGCCAGCAGCTCGCCACTCGGGACAGCCCGCTCTGGGGCCAACGTCCTGACTTTC.

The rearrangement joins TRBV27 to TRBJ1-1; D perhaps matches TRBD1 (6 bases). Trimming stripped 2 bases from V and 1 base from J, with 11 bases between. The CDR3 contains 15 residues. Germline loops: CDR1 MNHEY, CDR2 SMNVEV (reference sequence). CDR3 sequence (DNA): TGTGCCAGCAGTTTACAACAGGGTTGGAACACTGAAGCTTTCTTT. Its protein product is CASSLQQGWNTEAFF.

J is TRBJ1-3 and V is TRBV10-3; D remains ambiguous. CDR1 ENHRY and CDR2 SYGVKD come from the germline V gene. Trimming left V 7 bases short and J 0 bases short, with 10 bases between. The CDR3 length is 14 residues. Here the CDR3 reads CAITRENSGNTIYF. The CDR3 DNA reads TGTGCCATCACTAGGGAGAACTCTGGAAACACCATATATTTT.

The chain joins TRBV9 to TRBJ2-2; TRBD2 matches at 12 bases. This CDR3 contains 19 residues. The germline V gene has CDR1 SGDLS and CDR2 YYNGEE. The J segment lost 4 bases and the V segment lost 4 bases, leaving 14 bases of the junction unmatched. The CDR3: CASSHARLAGGWGTGELFF. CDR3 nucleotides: TGTGCCAGCAGCCACGCCCGGCTAGCGGGAGGGTGGGGCACCGGGGAGCTGTTTTTT.

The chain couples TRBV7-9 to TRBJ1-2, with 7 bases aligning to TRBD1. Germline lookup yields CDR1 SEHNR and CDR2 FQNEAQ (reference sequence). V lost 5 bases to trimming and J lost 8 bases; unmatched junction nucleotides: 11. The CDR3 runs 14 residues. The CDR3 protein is CASSPPRGGKGYTF. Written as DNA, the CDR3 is TGTGCCAGCAGCCCGCCTAGAGGGGGCAAAGGCTACACCTTC.

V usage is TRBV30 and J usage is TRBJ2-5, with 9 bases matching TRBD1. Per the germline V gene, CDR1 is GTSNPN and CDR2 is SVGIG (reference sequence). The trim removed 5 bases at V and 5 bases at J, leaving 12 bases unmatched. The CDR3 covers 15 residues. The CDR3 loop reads CAWAGRDRDWETQYF. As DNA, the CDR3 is TGTGCCTGGGCGGGCCGGGACAGGGATTGGGAGACCCAGTACTTC. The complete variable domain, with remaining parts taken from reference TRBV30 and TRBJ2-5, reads SQTIHQWPATLVQPVGSPLSLECTVEGTSNPNLYWYRQAAGRGLQLLFYSVGIGQISSEVPQNLSASRPQDRQFILSSKKLLLSDSGFYLCAWAGRDRDWETQYFGPGTRLLVL.

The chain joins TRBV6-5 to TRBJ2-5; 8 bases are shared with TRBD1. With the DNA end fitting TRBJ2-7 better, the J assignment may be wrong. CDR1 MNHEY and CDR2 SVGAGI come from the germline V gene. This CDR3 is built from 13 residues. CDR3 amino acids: CASSSGGTYEQYF. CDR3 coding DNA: TGTGCCAGCAGTTCAGGGGGCACCTACGAGCAGTACTTC.

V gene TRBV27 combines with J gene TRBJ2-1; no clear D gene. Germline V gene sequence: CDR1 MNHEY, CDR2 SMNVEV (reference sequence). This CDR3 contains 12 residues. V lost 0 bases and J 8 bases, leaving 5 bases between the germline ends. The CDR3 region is CASSLSSDEQFF. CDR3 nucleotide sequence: TGTGCCAGCAGTTTATCGTCCGATGAGCAGTTCTTC.

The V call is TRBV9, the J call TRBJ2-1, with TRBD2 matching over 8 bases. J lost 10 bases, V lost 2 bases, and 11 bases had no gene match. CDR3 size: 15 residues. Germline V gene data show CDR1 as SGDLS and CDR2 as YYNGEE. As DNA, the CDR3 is TGTGCCAGCAGCGTCTCCGGAACTAGCGGTCTAGAGCAGTTCTTC. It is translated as CASSVSGTSGLEQFF.

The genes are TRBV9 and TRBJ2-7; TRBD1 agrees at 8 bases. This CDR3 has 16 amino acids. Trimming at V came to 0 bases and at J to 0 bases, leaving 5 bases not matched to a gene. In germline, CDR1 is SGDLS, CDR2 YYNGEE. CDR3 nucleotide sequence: TGTGCCAGCAGCGTAGAGGGACAGGCCCTCTCCTACGAGCAGTACTTC. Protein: CASSVEGQALSYEQYF.

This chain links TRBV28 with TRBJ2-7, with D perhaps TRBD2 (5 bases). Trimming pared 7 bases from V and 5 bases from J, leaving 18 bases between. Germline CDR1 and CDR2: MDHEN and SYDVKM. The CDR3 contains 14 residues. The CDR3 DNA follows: TGTGCCAGCACCTACGGGGAAGATGCCGACGAGCAGTACTTC. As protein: CASTYGEDADEQYF.

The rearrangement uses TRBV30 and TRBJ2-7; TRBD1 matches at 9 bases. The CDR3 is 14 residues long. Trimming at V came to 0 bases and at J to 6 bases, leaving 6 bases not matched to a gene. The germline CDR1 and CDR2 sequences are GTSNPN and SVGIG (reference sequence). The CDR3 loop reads CAWSVGTGSSEQYF. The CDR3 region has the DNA TGTGCCTGGAGTGTAGGGACAGGGTCTTCCGAGCAGTACTTC.

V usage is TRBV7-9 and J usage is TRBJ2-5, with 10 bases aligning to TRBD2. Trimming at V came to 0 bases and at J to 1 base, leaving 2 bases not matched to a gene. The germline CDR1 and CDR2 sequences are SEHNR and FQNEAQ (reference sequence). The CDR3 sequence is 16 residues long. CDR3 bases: TGTGCCAGCAGCTTAGCGCTAGCGGGAGTCCAAGAGACCCAGTACTTC. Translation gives CASSLALAGVQETQYF.

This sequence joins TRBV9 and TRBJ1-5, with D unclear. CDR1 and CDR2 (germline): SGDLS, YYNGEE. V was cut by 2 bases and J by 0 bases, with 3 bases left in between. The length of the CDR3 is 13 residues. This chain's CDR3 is CASSVNSNQPQHF. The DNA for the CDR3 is TGTGCCAGCAGCGTCAATAGCAATCAGCCCCAGCATTTT.

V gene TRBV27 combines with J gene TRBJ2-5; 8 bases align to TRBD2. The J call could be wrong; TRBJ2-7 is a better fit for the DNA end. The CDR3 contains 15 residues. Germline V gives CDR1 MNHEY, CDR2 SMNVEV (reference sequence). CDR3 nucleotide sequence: TGTGCCAGCAGATCTACCGGGACTAGTCTATACGAGCAGTACTTC. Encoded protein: CASRSTGTSLYEQYF.

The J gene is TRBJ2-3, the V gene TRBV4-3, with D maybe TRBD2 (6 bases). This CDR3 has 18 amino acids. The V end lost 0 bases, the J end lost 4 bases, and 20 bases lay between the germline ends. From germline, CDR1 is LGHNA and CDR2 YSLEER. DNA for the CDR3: TGCGCCAGCAGCCAAGATGGTCCAGGGATCGGGAGAGCAGATACGCAGTATTTT. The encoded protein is CASSQDGPGIGRADTQYF.

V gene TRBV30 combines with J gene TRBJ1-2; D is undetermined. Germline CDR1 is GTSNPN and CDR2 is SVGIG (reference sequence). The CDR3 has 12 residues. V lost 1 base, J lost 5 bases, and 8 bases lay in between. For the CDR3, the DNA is TGTGCCTGGAGTGAGACTCAATATGGCTACACCTTC. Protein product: CAWSETQYGYTF.